This T cell receptor (beta chain) is from a study of cytomegalovirus exposure and HLA in healthy donors. The PCR had 60 Vbeta and 13 Jbeta primers. The assay was immunoSEQ multiplex PCR, and TCRdb's table has in-frame clones only and misses some. The sample holds some 110,000 clones, around 74% seen once. Trimming shortened V by 1 base and J by 4 bases, and 14 bases separated the two germline ends. There are 16 residues in the CDR3. Per the germline V gene, CDR1 is MGHRA and CDR2 is YSYEKL. The rearrangement uses TRBV4-1 and TRBJ1-3; a weak D match, TRBD1 (6 bases). This TCR came from a man aged 25 to 45 in good health and CMV-seropositive. Sequencing used PBMCs. The CDR3 DNA sequence: TGCGCCAGCAGCCAAGTTGAAACAGGGACGGGAAACACCATATATTTT. It specifies CASSQVETGTGNTIYF.